The present T cell receptor (beta chain) was sequenced within a study of cytomegalovirus exposure and HLA in healthy donors. A note on this clone: As yet, its antigen is unknown.

Study-wide findings and caveats: The classifier reportedly diagnosed cytomegalovirus status with high sensitivity and specificity.

Sequencing used immunoSEQ multiplex PCR; TCRdb keeps in-frame clones, though not all of them. The repertoire holds 140,000 or so clones, 75% to 90% seen once, with about 10% in the top ten. CDR1 and CDR2 (germline): SGHTA, FQGNSA. After removal of 5 bases from V and 10 bases from J, the junction contained 13 bases not matched to a gene. CDR3 length: 14 residues. This chain links TRBV7-2 with TRBJ1-1; TRBD1 agrees at 7 bases. This sequence originates from a woman aged 18-29 years in good health and CMV-seropositive. Sequencing was done on a sample of PBMCs. The CDR3 here is CASSDRQGIIRAFF. In DNA form, the CDR3 reads TGTGCCAGCAGCGACCGACAGGGCATCATTAGAGCTTTCTTT.